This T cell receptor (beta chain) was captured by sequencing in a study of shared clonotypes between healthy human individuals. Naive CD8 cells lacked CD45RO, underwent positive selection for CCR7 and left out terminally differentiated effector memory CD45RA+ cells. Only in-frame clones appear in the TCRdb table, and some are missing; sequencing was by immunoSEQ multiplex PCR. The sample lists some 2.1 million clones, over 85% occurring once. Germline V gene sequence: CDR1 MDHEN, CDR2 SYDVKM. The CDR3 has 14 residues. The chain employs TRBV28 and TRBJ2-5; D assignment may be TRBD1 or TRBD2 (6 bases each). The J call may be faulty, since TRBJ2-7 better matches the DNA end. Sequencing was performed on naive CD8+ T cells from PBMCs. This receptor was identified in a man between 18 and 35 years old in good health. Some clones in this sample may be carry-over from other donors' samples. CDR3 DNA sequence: TGTGCCAGCAGTCCTTTAGGGGGGTCCCACGAGCAGTACTTC. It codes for CASSPLGGSHEQYF.